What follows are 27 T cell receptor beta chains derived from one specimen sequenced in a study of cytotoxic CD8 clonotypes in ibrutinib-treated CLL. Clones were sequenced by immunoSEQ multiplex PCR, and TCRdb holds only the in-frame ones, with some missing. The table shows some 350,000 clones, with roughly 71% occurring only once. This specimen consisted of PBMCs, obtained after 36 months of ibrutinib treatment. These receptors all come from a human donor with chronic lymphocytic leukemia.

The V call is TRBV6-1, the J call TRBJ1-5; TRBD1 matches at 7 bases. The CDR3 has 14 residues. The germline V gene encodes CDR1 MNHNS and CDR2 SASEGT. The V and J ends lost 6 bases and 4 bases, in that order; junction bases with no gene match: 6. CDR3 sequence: CASSPGTENQPQHF. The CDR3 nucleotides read TGTGCCAGCAGCCCCGGGACAGAGAATCAGCCCCAGCATTTT.

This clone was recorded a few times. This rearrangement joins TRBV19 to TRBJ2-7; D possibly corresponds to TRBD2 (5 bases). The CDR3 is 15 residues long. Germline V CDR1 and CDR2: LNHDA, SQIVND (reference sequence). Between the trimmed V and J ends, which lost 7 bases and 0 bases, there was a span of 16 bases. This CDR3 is CASTPRGEGSYEQYF. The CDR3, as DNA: TGTGCCAGTACCCCACGGGGAGAGGGCTCCTACGAGCAGTACTTC.

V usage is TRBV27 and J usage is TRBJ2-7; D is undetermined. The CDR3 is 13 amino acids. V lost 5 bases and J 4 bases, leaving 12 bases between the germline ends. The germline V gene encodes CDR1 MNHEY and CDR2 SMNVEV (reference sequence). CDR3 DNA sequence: TGTGCCAGCAGTCATAATGCCGGTTACGAGCAGTACTTC. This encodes CASSHNAGYEQYF.

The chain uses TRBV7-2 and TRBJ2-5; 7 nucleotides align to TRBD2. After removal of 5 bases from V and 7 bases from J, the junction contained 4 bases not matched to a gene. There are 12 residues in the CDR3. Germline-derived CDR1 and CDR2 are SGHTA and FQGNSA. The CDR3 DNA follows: TGTGCCAGCAGCCGAACGGGGGGGACCCAGTACTTC. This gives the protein CASSRTGGTQYF.

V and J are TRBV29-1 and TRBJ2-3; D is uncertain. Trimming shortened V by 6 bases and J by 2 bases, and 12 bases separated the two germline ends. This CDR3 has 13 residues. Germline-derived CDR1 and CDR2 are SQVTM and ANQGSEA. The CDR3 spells CSVLPRFTDTQYF. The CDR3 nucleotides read TGCAGCGTGTTGCCCAGGTTCACAGATACGCAGTATTTT.

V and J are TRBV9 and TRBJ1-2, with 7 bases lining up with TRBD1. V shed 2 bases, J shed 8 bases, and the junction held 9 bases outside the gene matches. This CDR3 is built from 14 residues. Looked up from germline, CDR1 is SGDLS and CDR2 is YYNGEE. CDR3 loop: CASSVRGRFSGYTF. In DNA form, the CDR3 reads TGTGCCAGCAGCGTGAGGGGGCGATTTAGCGGCTACACCTTC.

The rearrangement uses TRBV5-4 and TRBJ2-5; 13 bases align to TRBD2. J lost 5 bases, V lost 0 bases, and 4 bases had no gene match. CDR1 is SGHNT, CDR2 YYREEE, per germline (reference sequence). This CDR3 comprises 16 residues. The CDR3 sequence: CASSLVLAGGVETQYF. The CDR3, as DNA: TGTGCCAGCAGCTTGGTACTAGCGGGAGGGGTGGAGACCCAGTACTTC.

CDR3 nucleotide sequence: TGTGCCAGCTCACCACTGGGGGGCTCCTATAATTCACCCCTCCACTTT. Protein: CASSPLGGSYNSPLHF. This rearrangement joins TRBV18 to TRBJ1-6; weak D call: TRBD1 (5 bases). The CDR3 contains 16 residues. The V end lost 1 base, the J end lost 0 bases, and 7 bases lay between the germline ends. Germline V lookup: CDR1 KGHSH, CDR2 LQKENI.

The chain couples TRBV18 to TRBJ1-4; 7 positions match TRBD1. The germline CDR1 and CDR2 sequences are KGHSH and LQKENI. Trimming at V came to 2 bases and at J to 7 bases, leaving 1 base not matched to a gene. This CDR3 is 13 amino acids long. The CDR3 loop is CASSPRTGEKLFF. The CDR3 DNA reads TGTGCCAGCTCACCAAGGACAGGTGAAAAACTGTTTTTT.

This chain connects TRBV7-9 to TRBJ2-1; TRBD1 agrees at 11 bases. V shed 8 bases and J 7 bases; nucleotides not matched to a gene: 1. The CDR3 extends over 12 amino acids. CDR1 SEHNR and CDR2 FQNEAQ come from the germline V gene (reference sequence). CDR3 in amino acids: CASGDRGNEQFF. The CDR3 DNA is TGTGCCAGCGGGGACAGGGGGAATGAGCAGTTCTTC.

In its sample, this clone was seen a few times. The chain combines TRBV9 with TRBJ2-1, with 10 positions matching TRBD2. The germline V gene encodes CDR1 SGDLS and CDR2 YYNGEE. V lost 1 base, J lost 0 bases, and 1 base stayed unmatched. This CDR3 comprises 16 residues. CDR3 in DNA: TGTGCCAGCAGCGTATCTAGCGGGAGCTCCTACAATGAGCAGTTCTTC. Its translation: CASSVSSGSSYNEQFF.

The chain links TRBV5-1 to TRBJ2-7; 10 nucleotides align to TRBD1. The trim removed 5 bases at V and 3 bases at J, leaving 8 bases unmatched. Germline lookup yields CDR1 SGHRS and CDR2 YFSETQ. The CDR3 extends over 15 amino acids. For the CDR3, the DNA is TGCGCCAGCAGAGCCGGGACAGGGGTCTTCTACGAGCAGTACTTC. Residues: CASRAGTGVFYEQYF.

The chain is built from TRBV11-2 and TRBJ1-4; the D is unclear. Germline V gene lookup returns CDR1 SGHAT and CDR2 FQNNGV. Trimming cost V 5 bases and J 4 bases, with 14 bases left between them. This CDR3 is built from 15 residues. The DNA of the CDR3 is TGTGCCAGCAGCCCCTCCGCCCACAATAATGAAAAACTGTTTTTT. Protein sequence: CASSPSAHNNEKLFF.

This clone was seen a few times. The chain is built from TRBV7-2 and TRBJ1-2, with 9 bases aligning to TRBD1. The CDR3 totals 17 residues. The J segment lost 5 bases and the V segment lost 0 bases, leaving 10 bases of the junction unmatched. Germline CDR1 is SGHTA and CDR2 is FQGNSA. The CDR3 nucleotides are TGTGCCAGCAGCTTAGCGCCTGGGACAGGGAGTCGGTATGGCTACACCTTC. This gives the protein CASSLAPGTGSRYGYTF.

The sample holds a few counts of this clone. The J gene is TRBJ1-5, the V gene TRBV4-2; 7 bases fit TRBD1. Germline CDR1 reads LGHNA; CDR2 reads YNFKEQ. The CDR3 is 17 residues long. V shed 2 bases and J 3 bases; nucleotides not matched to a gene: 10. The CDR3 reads CASSQTPTGDTNQPQHF. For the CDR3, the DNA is TGTGCCAGCAGCCAAACCCCTACAGGGGATACCAATCAGCCCCAGCATTTT.

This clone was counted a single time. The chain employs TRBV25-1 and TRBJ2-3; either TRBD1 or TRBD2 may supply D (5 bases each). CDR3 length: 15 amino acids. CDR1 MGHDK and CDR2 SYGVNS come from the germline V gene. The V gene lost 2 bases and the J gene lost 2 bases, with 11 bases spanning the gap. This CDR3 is CASSELAGTTDTQYF. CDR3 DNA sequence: TGTGCCAGCAGTGAACTAGCTGGGACCACAGATACGCAGTATTTT.

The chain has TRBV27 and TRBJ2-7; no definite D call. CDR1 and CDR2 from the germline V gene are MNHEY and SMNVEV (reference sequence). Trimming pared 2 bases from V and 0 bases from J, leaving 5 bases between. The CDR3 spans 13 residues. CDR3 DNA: TGTGCCAGCAGTTTAAAGGGCTCCTACGAGCAGTACTTC. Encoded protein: CASSLKGSYEQYF.

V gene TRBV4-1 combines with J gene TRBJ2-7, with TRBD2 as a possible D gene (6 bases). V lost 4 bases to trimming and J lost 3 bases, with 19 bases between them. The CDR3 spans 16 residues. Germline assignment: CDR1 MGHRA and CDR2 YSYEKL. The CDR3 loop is CASSPLAENPFYEQYF. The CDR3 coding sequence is TGCGCCAGCAGCCCCTTAGCGGAGAACCCTTTCTACGAGCAGTACTTC.

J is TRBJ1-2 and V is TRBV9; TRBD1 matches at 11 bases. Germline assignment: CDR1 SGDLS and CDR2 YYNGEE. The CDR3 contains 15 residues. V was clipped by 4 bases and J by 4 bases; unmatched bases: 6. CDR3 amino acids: CASSPRTGGGYGYTF. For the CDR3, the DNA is TGTGCCAGCAGCCCCCGGACAGGGGGCGGCTATGGCTACACCTTC.

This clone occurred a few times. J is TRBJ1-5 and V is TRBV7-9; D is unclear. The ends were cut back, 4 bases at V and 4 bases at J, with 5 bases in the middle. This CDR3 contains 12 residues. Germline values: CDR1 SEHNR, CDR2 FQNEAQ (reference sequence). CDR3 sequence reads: CASSWENQPQHF. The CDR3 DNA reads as TGTGCCAGCAGCTGGGAGAATCAGCCCCAGCATTTT.

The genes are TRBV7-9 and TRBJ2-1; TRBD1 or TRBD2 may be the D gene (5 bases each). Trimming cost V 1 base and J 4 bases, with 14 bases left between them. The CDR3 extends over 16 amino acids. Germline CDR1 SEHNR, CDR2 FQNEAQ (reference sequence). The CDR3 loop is CASSLVGVFRYNEQFF. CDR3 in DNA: TGTGCCAGCAGCTTAGTGGGGGTTTTCCGGTACAATGAGCAGTTCTTC.

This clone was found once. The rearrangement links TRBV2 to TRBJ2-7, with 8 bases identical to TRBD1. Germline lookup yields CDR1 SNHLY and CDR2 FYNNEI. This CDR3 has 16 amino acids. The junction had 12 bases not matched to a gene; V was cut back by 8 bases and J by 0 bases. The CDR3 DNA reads TGTGCCAGCGGGGGAACGAGACAGGGGAGCTCCTACGAGCAGTACTTC. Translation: CASGGTRQGSSYEQYF.

CDR3 amino acids: CASSALFSGRGETQYF. The CDR3 DNA is TGTGCCAGCAGTGCCCTGTTTAGCGGGAGAGGGGAGACCCAGTACTTC. The rearrangement joins TRBV25-1 to TRBJ2-5; 9 nucleotides match TRBD2. This CDR3 is built from 16 residues. V shed 4 bases, J shed 5 bases, and the junction held 11 bases outside the gene matches. CDR1 and CDR2 from the germline V gene are MGHDK and SYGVNS.

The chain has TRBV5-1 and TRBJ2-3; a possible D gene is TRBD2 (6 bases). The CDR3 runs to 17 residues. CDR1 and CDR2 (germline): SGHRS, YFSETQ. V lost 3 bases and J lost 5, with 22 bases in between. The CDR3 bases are TGCGCCAGCAGCTCGTTTTTTGGGCGGGGAGCCGGAGATACGCAGTATTTT. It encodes CASSSFFGRGAGDTQYF.

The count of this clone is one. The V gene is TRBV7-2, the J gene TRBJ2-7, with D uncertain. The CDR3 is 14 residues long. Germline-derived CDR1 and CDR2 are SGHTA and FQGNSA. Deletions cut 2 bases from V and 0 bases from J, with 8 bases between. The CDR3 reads CASSLYHISYEQYF. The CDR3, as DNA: TGTGCCAGCAGCTTATATCACATCTCCTACGAGCAGTACTTC.

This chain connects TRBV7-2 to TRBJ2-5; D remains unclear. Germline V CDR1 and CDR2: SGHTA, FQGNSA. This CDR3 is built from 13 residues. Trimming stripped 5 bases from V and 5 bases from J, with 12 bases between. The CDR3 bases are TGTGCCAGCAGCCTCAAGGCTTGGGAGACCCAGTACTTC. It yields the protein CASSLKAWETQYF.

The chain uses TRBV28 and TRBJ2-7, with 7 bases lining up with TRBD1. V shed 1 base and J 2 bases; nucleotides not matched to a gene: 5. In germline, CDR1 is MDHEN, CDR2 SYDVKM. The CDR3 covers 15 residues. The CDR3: CASSLSPDRAYEQYF. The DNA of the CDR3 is TGTGCCAGCAGTTTATCGCCTGACAGGGCCTACGAGCAGTACTTC.